This TCR beta chain appears in the sequencing data of a study of lymphopenia after photon versus proton radiotherapy. Notes on the study in general: After lymphocyte nadir, photon-treated repertoires showed oligoclonal expansion, especially CD8+ Temra. Under photons, naive T cells and diversity fell while effector/memory populations rose.

Worth noting for this clone: What it binds is unknown.

Method: immunoSEQ multiplex PCR; TCRdb's copy keeps in-frame clones and lacks some. The data hold 40,000 to 45,000 clones, with around 84% observed a single time. The CDR3 is 18 residues long. CDR1 MDHEN and CDR2 SYDVKM come from the germline V gene. V was pared by 5 bases and J by 10 bases, with 16 bases of the junction left unmatched. The rearrangement uses TRBV28 and TRBJ2-1; 14 nucleotides match TRBD2. Sequencing used peripheral blood, obtained from a patient treated with proton-based radiotherapy. This TCR was recovered from a woman aged 70-85 years with pancreatic cancer. Some clones in this sample may be carry-over from other donors' samples. CDR3: CASSPRGLAGVRGKEQFF. In nucleotides, the CDR3 is TGTGCCAGCAGTCCTAGGGGACTAGCGGGAGTAAGGGGTAAAGAGCAGTTCTTC.